A selection of T cell receptor beta chains follows, all from one sample in a study of blood T cells in healthy people across ages. TCRdb called the 5' RACE reads again in MiXCR, with one record for every CDR3 protein. The data hold 750,000 to 950,000 distinct CDR3 sequences, with about 27% observed a single time. The same data also contributed to another study, on T cells of mothers and their children.

The sequencing sample was made of blood. The source is a woman aged 40 to 50 in good health. The CDR3 runs from the conserved cysteine through the conserved F or W. The order of the fields is J gene, V gene, clone size, D gene, CDR3 DNA, CDR3 protein. The D gene is left open where the match is weak. A row's size may be missing; if present it is once, few, many or a size class.

>TRBJ1-6|TRBV6-1|many|TRBD1
TGTGCCAGCAGATCCGGGACAGGAAGCTCCTATAATTCACCCCTCCACTTT
CASRSGTGSSYNSPLHF
>TRBJ1-1|TRBV20-1|many|TRBD1
TGCAGTGCTAGGTCGGACAGGGGGTCTATGAACACTGAAGCTTTCTTT
CSARSDRGSMNTEAFF
>TRBJ1-5|TRBV10-3|few|-
TGTGCCATCAGTGAAGGGGTGGAAGGCAATCAGCCCCAGCATTTT
CAISEGVEGNQPQHF
>TRBJ2-7|TRBV6-6|many|-
TGTGCCAGCAGTCGCCTTGGTAGTCGGGGGACACCTGTACTCTACGAGCAGTACTTC
CASSRLGSRGTPVLYEQYF
>TRBJ1-2|TRBV7-3|-|-
TGTGCCAGCAGCTTAACGCGAGGGGAGAACTATGGCTACACCTTC
CASSLTRGENYGYTF
>TRBJ2-6|TRBV5-5|few|-
TGTGCCAGCAGCACCCCTGGCGAGACGTATAGCTCTGGGGCCAACGTCCTGACTTTC
CASSTPGETYSSGANVLTF
>TRBJ2-1|TRBV7-2|few|-
TGTGCCAGCAGCTTAGCGACTACACTCCGGGACGGCGGTGGGCAGTTCTTC
CASSLATTLRDGGGQFF
>TRBJ2-7|TRBV29-1|many|-
TGCAGCGTTGAGGGCAGCCGAGACACCTACGAGCAGTACTTC
CSVEGSRDTYEQYF
>TRBJ1-2|TRBV6-6|few|TRBD1
TGTGCCAGCAGCCGCAATACAGGGGGCGCAAGCTATGGCTACACCTTC
CASSRNTGGASYGYTF
>TRBJ2-7|TRBV29-1|many|TRBD1
TGCAGCGTTGCACAGGGGAGATACGAGCAGTACTTC
CSVAQGRYEQYF
>TRBJ2-1|TRBV6-5|-|TRBD2
TGTGCCAGCAGTTACTCGAGTTGGCTAGCGGGGGGGTACAATGAGCAGTTCTTC
CASSYSSWLAGGYNEQFF
>TRBJ1-4|TRBV20-1|few|-
TGCAGTGCTAGTAATGGGGGATCGAAACACGAAAAACTGTTTTTT
CSASNGGSKHEKLFF
>TRBJ2-1|TRBV20-1|few|-
TGCAGTGCTAGAGGGGTAGGGCAGGTGTCCTACAATGAGCAGTTCTTC
CSARGVGQVSYNEQFF
>TRBJ2-7|TRBV3-1|-|-
TGTGCCAGCAGCCAAGACTACGGGTATACCTACGAGCAGTACTTC
CASSQDYGYTYEQYF
>TRBJ2-1|TRBV20-1|-|TRBD2
TGCAGTGCTAGGCCCACTAGCGGGAGGAATCGGGGGGAGCAGTTCTTC
CSARPTSGRNRGEQFF
>TRBJ1-1|TRBV7-2|few|-
TGTGCCAGCAGCTTAGTGGGGAGAGGGAACACTGAAGCTTTCTTT
CASSLVGRGNTEAFF
>TRBJ1-1|TRBV4-2|-|-
TGTGCCAGCAGGGAGGAGGCGCGGGCCAGCACTGAAGCTTTCTTT
CASREEARASTEAFF